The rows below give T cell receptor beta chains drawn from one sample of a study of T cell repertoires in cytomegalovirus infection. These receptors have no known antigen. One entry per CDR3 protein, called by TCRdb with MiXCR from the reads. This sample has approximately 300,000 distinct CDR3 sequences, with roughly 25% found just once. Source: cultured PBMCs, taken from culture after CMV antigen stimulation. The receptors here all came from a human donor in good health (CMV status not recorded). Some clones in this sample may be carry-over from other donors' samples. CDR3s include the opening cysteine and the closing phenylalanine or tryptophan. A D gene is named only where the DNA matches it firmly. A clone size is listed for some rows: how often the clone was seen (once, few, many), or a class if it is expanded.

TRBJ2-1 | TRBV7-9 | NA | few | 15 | CASTNADQSYNEQFF | TGTGCCAGCACAAACGCGGACCAGTCCTACAATGAGCAGTTCTTC
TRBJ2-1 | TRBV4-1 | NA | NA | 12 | CASSQVLSEQFF | TGCGCCAGCAGCCAAGTATTGAGTGAGCAGTTCTTC
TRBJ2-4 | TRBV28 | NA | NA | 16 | CASSLTPRDRRNIQYF | TGTGCCAGCAGCCTTACCCCGAGGGACCGACGAAACATTCAGTACTTC
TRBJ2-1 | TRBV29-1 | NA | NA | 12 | CSALGSFNEQFF | TGCAGCGCCCTCGGGAGTTTTAATGAGCAGTTCTTC
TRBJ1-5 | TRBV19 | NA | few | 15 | CASSMQRGRGQPQHF | TGTGCCAGTAGTATGCAACGGGGTCGCGGGCAGCCCCAGCATTTT
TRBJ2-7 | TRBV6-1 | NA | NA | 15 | CASSHPSGSSYEQYF | TGTGCCAGCAGTCATCCGAGCGGATCGTCCTACGAGCAGTACTTC
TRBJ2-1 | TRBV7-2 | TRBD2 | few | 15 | CASREPSGRVHEQFF | TGTGCCAGCAGGGAGCCTAGCGGGAGAGTCCATGAGCAGTTCTTC
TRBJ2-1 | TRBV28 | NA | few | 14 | CASSLYGTGNEQFF | TGTGCCAGCAGTTTATATGGCACGGGTAATGAGCAGTTCTTC
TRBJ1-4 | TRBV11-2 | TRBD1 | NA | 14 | CASSPRGALEKLFF | TGTGCCAGCAGCCCCAGGGGGGCACTTGAAAAACTGTTTTTT
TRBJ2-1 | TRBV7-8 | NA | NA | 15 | CASSFIHPDLNEQFF | TGTGCCAGCAGCTTCATCCACCCCGACCTCAATGAGCAGTTCTTC
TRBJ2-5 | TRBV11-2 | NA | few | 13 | CASSPHPGETQYF | TGTGCCAGCAGCCCCCATCCGGGCGAGACCCAGTACTTC
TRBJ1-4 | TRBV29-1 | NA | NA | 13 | CSVAGLSNEKLFF | TGCAGCGTGGCAGGGTTGTCGAACGAAAAACTGTTTTTT
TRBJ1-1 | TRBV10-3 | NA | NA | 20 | CAISESSPRVGATGRPEAFF | TGTGCCATCAGTGAGTCGAGTCCCAGGGTTGGGGCTACGGGTCGCCCTGAAGCTTTCTTT
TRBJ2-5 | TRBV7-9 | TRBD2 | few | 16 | CASSLPLRTGRETQYF | TGTGCCAGCAGCTTACCCCTGCGGACCGGGAGGGAGACCCAGTACTTC